Many counts were recorded for the clone carrying this T cell receptor (beta chain). CD25-based Treg depletion was applied to purified naive CD4+ T cells. TCRdb fed the 5' RACE reads into MiXCR, producing one record per CDR3 protein. The repertoire consists of 13,000 or so distinct CDR3 sequences, with 20% to 30% occurring once and the leading ten covering roughly 3%. V was shortened by 5 bases and J by 2 bases, with 13 bases between the two germline ends. The CDR3 extends over 16 amino acids. The TCR comes from a female donor with breast cancer. V and J are TRBV12-3 or TRBV12-4 and TRBJ2-6; D gene ambiguous. Sequenced sample: naive CD4+ T cells sorted from blood. Subset indicated: naive CD4+ T cells, CD4+CD45RA+CD25-. This CDR3 is CASSPLGVPGANVLTF. As DNA, the CDR3 is TGTGCCAGCAGTCCTCTCGGAGTACCTGGGGCCAACGTCCTGACTTTC.